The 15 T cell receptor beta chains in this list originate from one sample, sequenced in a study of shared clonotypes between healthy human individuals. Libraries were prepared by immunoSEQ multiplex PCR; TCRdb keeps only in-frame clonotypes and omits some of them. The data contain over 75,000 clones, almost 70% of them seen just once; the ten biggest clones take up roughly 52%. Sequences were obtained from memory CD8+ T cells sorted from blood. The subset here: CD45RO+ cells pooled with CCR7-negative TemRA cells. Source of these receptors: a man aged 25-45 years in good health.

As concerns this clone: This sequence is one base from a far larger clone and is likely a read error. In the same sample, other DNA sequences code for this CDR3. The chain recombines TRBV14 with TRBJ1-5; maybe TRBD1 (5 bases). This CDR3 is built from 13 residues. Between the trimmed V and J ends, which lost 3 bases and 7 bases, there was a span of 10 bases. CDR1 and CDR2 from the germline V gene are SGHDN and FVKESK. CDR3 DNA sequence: TGTGCCAGCAGCCATTCAGGGTTACAGCCCCAGCATTTT. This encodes CASSHSGLQPQHF. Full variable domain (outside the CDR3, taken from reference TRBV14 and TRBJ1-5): EAGVTQFPSHSVIEKGQTVTLRCDPISGHDNLYWYRRVMGKEIKFLLHFVKESKQDESGMPNNRFLAERTGGTYSTLKVQPAELEDSGVYFCASSHSGLQPQHFGDGTRLSIL.

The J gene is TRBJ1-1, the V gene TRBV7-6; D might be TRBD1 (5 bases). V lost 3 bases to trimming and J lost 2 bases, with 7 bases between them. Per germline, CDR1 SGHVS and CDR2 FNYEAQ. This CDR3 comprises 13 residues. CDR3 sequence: CASSFGANTEAFF. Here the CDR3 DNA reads TGTGCCAGCAGCTTCGGGGCCAACACTGAAGCTTTCTTT.

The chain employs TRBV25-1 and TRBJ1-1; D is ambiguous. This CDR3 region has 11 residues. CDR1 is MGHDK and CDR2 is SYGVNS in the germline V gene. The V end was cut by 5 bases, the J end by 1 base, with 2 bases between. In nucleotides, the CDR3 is TGTGCCAGCAGTCGGAACACTGAAGCTTTCTTT. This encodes CASSRNTEAFF.

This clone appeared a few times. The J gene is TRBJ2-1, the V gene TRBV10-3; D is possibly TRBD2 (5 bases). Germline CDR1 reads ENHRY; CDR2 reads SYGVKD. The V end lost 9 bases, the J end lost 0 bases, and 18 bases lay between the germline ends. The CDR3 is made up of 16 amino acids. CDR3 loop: CAIEGEAASSYNEQFF. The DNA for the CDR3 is TGTGCCATAGAGGGTGAGGCGGCGAGCTCCTACAATGAGCAGTTCTTC.

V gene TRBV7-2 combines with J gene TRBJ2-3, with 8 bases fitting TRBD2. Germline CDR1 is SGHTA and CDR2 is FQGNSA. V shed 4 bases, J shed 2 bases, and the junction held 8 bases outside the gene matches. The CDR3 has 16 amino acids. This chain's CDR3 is CASSSGLDLFTDTQYF. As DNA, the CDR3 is TGTGCCAGCAGCTCGGGACTAGATCTTTTCACAGATACGCAGTATTTT.

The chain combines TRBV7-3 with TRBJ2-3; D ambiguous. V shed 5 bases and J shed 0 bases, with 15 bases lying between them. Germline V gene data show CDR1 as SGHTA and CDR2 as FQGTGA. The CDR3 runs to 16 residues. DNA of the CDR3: TGTGCCAGCAGCCGACAACATGTAACCAGCACAGATACGCAGTATTTT. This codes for CASSRQHVTSTDTQYF.

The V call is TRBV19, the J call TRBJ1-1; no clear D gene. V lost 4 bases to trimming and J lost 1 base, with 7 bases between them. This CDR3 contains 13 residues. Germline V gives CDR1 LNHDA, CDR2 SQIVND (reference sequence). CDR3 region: CASSTNKNTEAFF. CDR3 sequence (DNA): TGTGCCAGTAGTACCAACAAGAACACTGAAGCTTTCTTT.

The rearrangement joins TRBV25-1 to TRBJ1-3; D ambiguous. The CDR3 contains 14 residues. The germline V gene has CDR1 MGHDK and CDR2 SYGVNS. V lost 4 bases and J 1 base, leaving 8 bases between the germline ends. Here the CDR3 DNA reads TGTGCCAGCAGTGGGCAAGGGTCTGGAAACACCATATATTTT. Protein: CASSGQGSGNTIYF.

The CDR3 protein is CASSQGEEFNTEAFF. In nucleotides, the CDR3 is TGTGCCAGCAGCCAAGGAGAGGAGTTTAACACTGAAGCTTTCTTT. The chain combines TRBV14 with TRBJ1-1, with D unclear. The germline gives CDR1 SGHDN, CDR2 FVKESK. The CDR3 totals 15 residues. Trimming pared 1 base from V and 2 bases from J, leaving 11 bases between.

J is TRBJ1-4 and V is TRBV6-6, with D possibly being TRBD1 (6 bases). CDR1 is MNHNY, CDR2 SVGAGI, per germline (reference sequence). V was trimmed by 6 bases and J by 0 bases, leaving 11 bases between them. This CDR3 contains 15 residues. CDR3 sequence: CASSLDSSTNEKLFF. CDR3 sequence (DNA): TGTGCCAGCAGCTTGGACAGTTCAACTAATGAAAAACTGTTTTTT.

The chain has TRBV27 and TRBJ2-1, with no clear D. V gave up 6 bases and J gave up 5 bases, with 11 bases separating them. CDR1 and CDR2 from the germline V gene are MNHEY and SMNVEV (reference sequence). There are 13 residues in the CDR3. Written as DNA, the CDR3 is TGTGCCAGCAGCCCTTATGGGGACAATGAGCAGTTCTTC. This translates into CASSPYGDNEQFF.

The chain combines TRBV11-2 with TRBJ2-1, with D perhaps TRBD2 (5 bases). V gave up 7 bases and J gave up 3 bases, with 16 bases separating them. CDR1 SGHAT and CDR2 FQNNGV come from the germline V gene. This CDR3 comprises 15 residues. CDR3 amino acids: CASTGSGDYYNEQFF. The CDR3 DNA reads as TGTGCCAGCACCGGAAGCGGAGATTACTACAATGAGCAGTTCTTC.

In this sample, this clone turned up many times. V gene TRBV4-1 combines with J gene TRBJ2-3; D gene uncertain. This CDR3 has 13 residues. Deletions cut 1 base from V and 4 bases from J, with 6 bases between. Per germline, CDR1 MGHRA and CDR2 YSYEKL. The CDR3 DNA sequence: TGCGCCAGCAGCCAAGGGCTAGCAGATACGCAGTATTTT. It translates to CASSQGLADTQYF.

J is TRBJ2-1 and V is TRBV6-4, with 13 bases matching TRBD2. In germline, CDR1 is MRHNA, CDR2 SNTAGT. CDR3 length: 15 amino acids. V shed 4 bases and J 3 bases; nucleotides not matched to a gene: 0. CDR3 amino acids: CASSGLAGGYNEQFF. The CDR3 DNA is TGTGCCAGCAGTGGACTAGCGGGAGGCTACAATGAGCAGTTCTTC.

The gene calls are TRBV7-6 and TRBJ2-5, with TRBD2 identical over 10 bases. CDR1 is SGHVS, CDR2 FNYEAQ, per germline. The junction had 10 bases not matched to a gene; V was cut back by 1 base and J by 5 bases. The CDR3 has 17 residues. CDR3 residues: CASSLGTTSGIGETQYF. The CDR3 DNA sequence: TGTGCCAGCAGCTTAGGCACCACTAGCGGGATAGGTGAGACCCAGTACTTC.